The sequence of this T cell receptor (beta chain) was determined in a study of long-term antiretroviral therapy in people with HIV. Findings and caveats of the study: Drawn between about 2004 and 2018, the blood was possibly obtained under older ART regimens. Within the repertoire, clones expanded before ART were dominant at all time points. Versus controls, repertoires in people with HIV had narrower CDR3 length ranges.

The libraries were made with immunoSEQ v3.0 at survey level. The table came from immunoSEQ multiplex PCR; TCRdb's copy has only in-frame clones and leaves some out. Here the sample spans 20,000 to 25,000 clones, under 90% being singletons. CDR3 length equals 15 residues. Trimming left V 0 bases short and J 5 bases short, with 11 bases between. From germline, CDR1 is SNHLY and CDR2 FYNNEI. Regarding this clone: The antigen remains unidentified.

The TCR sequence derives from a woman in her forties or fifties with HIV. The chain is built from TRBV2 and TRBJ1-5, with D possibly TRBD1 on 6 matching bases. This specimen was unsorted PBMCs, taken 1.9 years after starting antiretroviral therapy. The chain's CDR3 is CASSEALGGYQPQHF. CDR3 in DNA: TGTGCCAGCAGTGAAGCGCTAGGGGGATATCAGCCCCAGCATTTT.